The T cell receptor beta chain under discussion was sequenced for a study of T cell responses to AZD1222 COVID-19 vaccine (dated by TCRdb to about 2021). In terms of the full investigation: AZD1222 recipients with second doses at about 4 weeks or about 12 weeks were pooled, because spike-specific TCR depth and breadth did not differ between schedules. A total of 240 or so trial participants underwent TCR sequencing, of whom around 210 had received two doses of AZD1222 and approximately 26 had received two doses of the MenACWY control vaccine. Trial participants were enrolled into age subgroups of 18-55, 56-69 and 70-plus years, which contained 148, 28 and 57 TCR-sequenced participants, respectively. Overall study outcomes, separate from this receptor: The 56-69-year group was small, and its depth increase did not reach significance, likely because of low power. Conclusions about previously exposed vaccinees are limited because only 6 or 7 AZD1222 recipients were SARS-CoV-2 seropositive at baseline. CD4 TCRs associated with the vaccine covered the entire spike protein, and the dominant responses were in regions 160-218 and 743-854. After two AZD1222 doses, both the breadth and the depth of spike-specific TCRs were significantly higher than at day 0 and than in MenACWY recipients. Participants were mostly white British, with more females than males. The authors suggested clonal diversity may have been underestimated. Because no day 14 peak-response samples were available, repertoires were characterized only after the peak T cell response. Epitopes outside the regions mutated in the B.1.351 and B.1.1.7 variants were reportedly recognized by nearly half of the unique spike-specific TCRs.

In light of the paper, this sample's time point label describes: baseline before first vaccination. Vaccinee samples came from UK trials COV001 and COV002, including a single-blind randomized controlled phase 2/3 trial of AZD1222 (ChAdOx1 nCoV-19) in healthy adults. Trial participant PBMC samples were collected at day 0 and day 28 after the second dose for TCRbeta chain sequencing. This clone was observed a few times. Its antigen is currently not known. Base-call qualities are not available, and no considerably larger clone is one nucleotide away. The CDR3 regions of human TCRbeta chains were analyzed by immunosequencing. In the original analysis: TCRs in the repertoires were matched against a reference library of SARS-CoV-2-specific TCRs that had been generated with the MIRA antigen-specificity platform. Breadth was defined as the fraction of unique TCRs that were SARS-CoV-2-associated. Depth was defined as the fraction of total T cells that were SARS-CoV-2-associated. Using the MIRA data, every spike-specific TCR was mapped to the spike region that the TCR reacted to and assigned to either a CD4 or a CD8 class. Log10-transformed breadth and depth values were compared by one-way ANOVA with Sidak's multiple comparisons tests. The table comes from immuneACCESS by way of TCRdb, which keeps in-frame sequences with V and J called. Part of the clones is missing from these tables; in studies checked, under half for an unresolved V gene and the rest for unknown reasons. V and J calls and clone size are copied from that table; D and trimming were computed from the DNA. For this sample there are 150,000 or so clones; about 90% appear just once. The ten biggest clones cover approximately 2% of the sample.

The CDR3 measures 15 amino acids from cysteine to phenylalanine. Only the CDR3 DNA stays, 45 bases, in frame from base 1. V gives up 6 bases and J gives up 0 bases, and the segment between their germline ends measures 12 bases. Looking up the germline V gene (reference sequence) yields CDR1 SEHNR and CDR2 FQNEAQ. The origin of this receptor is an adult in good health. This sample comprised peripheral blood, obtained on day 0 of AZD1222 vaccination. The chain was built from TRBV7-9 and TRBJ1-3; 5 matching bases give a weak D call of TRBD1. The CDR3 amino acid sequence is: CASRPGTLSGNTIYF. The DNA reads as follows: TGTGCCAGCAGGCCCGGGACCCTCTCTGGAAACACCATATATTTT.